These 25 T cell receptor beta chains originate from one sample sequenced in a study of blood T cell repertoires in COVID-19. TCRdb keeps only in-frame clones here, not all; method: immunoSEQ multiplex PCR. The data contain 200,000 to 250,000 clones, around 80% of them singletons. The sequencing sample was made of peripheral blood. The receptors derive from a woman aged 70-85 years with acute or convalescent COVID-19.

The gene calls are TRBV5-1 and TRBJ2-2; maybe TRBD1 (6 bases). V lost 4 bases and J lost 3, with 10 bases in between. Germline loops: CDR1 SGHRS, CDR2 YFSETQ. The CDR3 length is 14 residues. The CDR3 loop reads CASSTGYDTGELFF. The CDR3 DNA reads as TGCGCCAGCAGCACAGGGTATGACACCGGGGAGCTGTTTTTT.

This sequence joins TRBV19 and TRBJ1-2, with TRBD1 matching over 10 bases. This CDR3 spans 15 amino acids. Per germline, CDR1 LNHDA and CDR2 SQIVND (reference sequence). With 4 bases clipped from V and 8 bases from J, the junction kept 10 bases outside the gene matches. The CDR3 spells CASSTYRTGGKGYTF. DNA of the CDR3: TGTGCCAGTAGTACCTACCGGACAGGGGGAAAAGGCTACACCTTC.

Of note for this clone: This sample includes further DNA sequences coding for the same CDR3. The chain recombines TRBV18 with TRBJ2-2, with D perhaps matching TRBD1 (5 bases). This CDR3 spans 17 amino acids. Germline V CDR1 and CDR2: KGHSH, LQKENI. The germline V and J ends were trimmed by 2 bases and 2 bases, with 15 bases remaining between them. The CDR3 DNA reads TGTGCCAGCTCACCAAGAACAGGAGTTTTAAACACCGGGGAGCTGTTTTTT. This sequence encodes CASSPRTGVLNTGELFF.

CDR3 nucleotides: TGTGCCAGCAGCTTAGCGCTTCCGGGGGGGCTGGGGACCCAGTACTTC. Protein product: CASSLALPGGLGTQYF. This chain connects TRBV7-2 to TRBJ2-5, with 8 bases lining up with TRBD2. The CDR3 sequence is 16 residues long. Trimming cost V 0 bases and J 7 bases; bases outside gene matches: 10. Germline V gene data show CDR1 as SGHTA and CDR2 as FQGNSA.

The sample holds one count of this clone. The gene calls are TRBV7-9 and TRBJ1-4, with 8 bases fitting TRBD1. CDR1 and CDR2 (germline): SEHNR, FQNEAQ (reference sequence). The J segment lost 7 bases and the V segment lost 5 bases, leaving 3 bases of the junction unmatched. The CDR3 runs to 13 residues. DNA of the CDR3: TGTGCCAGCAGCACAGGGGGTGGTGAAAAACTGTTTTTT. It is translated as CASSTGGGEKLFF.

This clone was counted once. The V call is TRBV12-3 or TRBV12-4, the J call TRBJ1-6, with a tentative D call TRBD1 (5 bases). The CDR3 spans 12 residues. Trimming cost V 2 bases and J 13 bases, with 9 bases left between them. In DNA, the CDR3 is TGTGCCAGCAGTTTAAGCAGGGCGCCCCTCCACTTT. Amino acids: CASSLSRAPLHF.

The chain carries TRBV19 and TRBJ1-2, with 9 bases identical to TRBD1. The V and J ends lost 5 bases and 5 bases, in that order; junction bases with no gene match: 9. CDR1 is LNHDA and CDR2 is SQIVND in the germline V gene (reference sequence). This CDR3 is 15 amino acids long. CDR3 residues: CASSPKADRGYGYTF. The DNA of the CDR3 is TGTGCCAGTAGTCCTAAGGCGGACAGGGGTTATGGCTACACCTTC.

The genes are TRBV5-1 and TRBJ2-5; D is perhaps TRBD1 (6 bases). The CDR3 covers 13 residues. Germline CDR1 reads SGHRS; CDR2 reads YFSETQ. Deletions cut 4 bases from V and 5 bases from J, with 12 bases between. CDR3 in amino acids: CASSLRQAETQYF. The DNA for the CDR3 is TGCGCCAGCAGCCTAAGACAGGCCGAGACCCAGTACTTC.

The chain combines TRBV5-1 with TRBJ2-7, with 10 positions matching TRBD1. The V gene end was trimmed by 2 bases and the J gene end by 0 bases; junction bases not matched to a gene: 8. Germline loops: CDR1 SGHRS, CDR2 YFSETQ. The CDR3 is 17 residues long. The CDR3 coding sequence is TGCGCCAGCAGCTTTTGGACAGGGGGGCGCCTCTCCTACGAGCAGTACTTC. Protein sequence: CASSFWTGGRLSYEQYF.

This clone appeared many times. This chain connects TRBV27 to TRBJ2-7; weak D call: TRBD1 (6 bases). Between the trimmed V and J ends, which lost 6 bases and 2 bases, there was a span of 11 bases. The CDR3 length is 13 residues. The germline V gene encodes CDR1 MNHEY and CDR2 SMNVEV (reference sequence). CDR3 sequence: CASSPTGPYEQYF. CDR3 nucleotide sequence: TGTGCCAGCAGCCCTACAGGGCCCTACGAGCAGTACTTC.

The chain's CDR3 is CASSLGRRNNEQFF. Here the CDR3 DNA reads TGTGCCAGCAGCTTAGGCAGGCGAAACAATGAGCAGTTCTTC. The chain couples TRBV11-3 to TRBJ2-1; D is undetermined. The germline V gene has CDR1 SGHNT and CDR2 YENEEA. V was pared by 1 base and J by 5 bases, with 9 bases between. The CDR3 has 14 residues.

The genes are TRBV10-3 and TRBJ2-7; 9 nucleotides line up with TRBD1. The V and J ends lost 10 bases and 6 bases, in that order; junction bases with no gene match: 10. This CDR3 has 13 residues. Germline CDR1 ENHRY, CDR2 SYGVKD. Here the CDR3 reads CATRRGQGGEQYV. CDR3 in DNA: TGTGCCACCCGCCGGGGACAGGGTGGCGAGCAGTACGTC.

The chain carries TRBV4-3 and TRBJ1-4; TRBD1 matches at 9 bases. The CDR3 extends over 15 amino acids. V trimming: 4 bases; J trimming: 5 bases; junction bases outside the gene matches: 5. Per the germline V gene, CDR1 is LGHNA and CDR2 is YSLEER. This chain's CDR3 is CASSLWDRENEKLFF. The CDR3 DNA reads as TGCGCCAGCAGCCTCTGGGACAGGGAGAATGAAAAACTGTTTTTT.

CDR3 sequence reads: CASSFVTSTDTQYF. The DNA of the CDR3 is TGTGCCAGCAGCTTTGTCACTAGCACAGATACGCAGTATTTT. This chain connects TRBV5-5 to TRBJ2-3, with no clear D. The germline V gene has CDR1 SGHKS and CDR2 YYEKEE (reference sequence). The CDR3 length is 14 residues. V lost 2 bases to trimming and J lost 0 bases, with 7 bases between them.

The chain employs TRBV6-5 and TRBJ2-7, with D perhaps TRBD1 (6 bases). There are 13 residues in the CDR3. Trimming cost V 6 bases and J 6 bases, with 15 bases left between them. From germline, CDR1 is MNHEY and CDR2 SVGAGI. The CDR3 nucleotides are TGTGCCAGCAGCATCGACAGGAGTGGCGAGCAGTACTTC. Translating it yields CASSIDRSGEQYF.

The gene calls are TRBV5-8 and TRBJ1-1; a weak D match, TRBD1 (6 bases). CDR3 length equals 15 residues. Trimming left V 1 base short and J 1 base short, with 11 bases between. The germline V gene has CDR1 SGHTS and CDR2 YDEGEE. DNA of the CDR3: TGTGCCAGCAGCTTGCAGGGGCTAGGGAACACTGAAGCTTTCTTT. It translates to CASSLQGLGNTEAFF.

This chain uses TRBV18 with TRBJ1-6, with D uncertain. The germline V gene encodes CDR1 KGHSH and CDR2 LQKENI. The CDR3 extends over 14 amino acids. With 3 bases removed from V and 7 bases from J, the gap between germline ends came to 10 bases. CDR3 nucleotides: TGTGCCAGCTCACCCAACCCCGGGAATTCACCCCTCCACTTT. Its protein is CASSPNPGNSPLHF.

The V call is TRBV27, the J call TRBJ1-4; D ambiguous. The CDR3 contains 13 residues. The germline V gene encodes CDR1 MNHEY and CDR2 SMNVEV (reference sequence). V lost 2 bases and J 6 bases, leaving 7 bases between the germline ends. CDR3 nucleotide sequence: TGTGCCAGCAGTTTAGGGGAGGATGAAAAACTGTTTTTT. Encoded protein: CASSLGEDEKLFF.

This sequence joins TRBV12-3 or TRBV12-4 and TRBJ2-7; 10 bases line up with TRBD2. This CDR3 has 13 residues. With V trimmed by 6 bases and J by 5 bases, 4 bases remained unmatched. CDR3 bases: TGTGCCAGCAGCCCGGGACTAGCGAACGAGCAGTACTTC. Translation: CASSPGLANEQYF.

The CDR3 DNA is TGTGCCAGCAGCTTGCAGCGGTATGGCTACACCTTC. This translates into CASSLQRYGYTF. This chain uses TRBV5-8 with TRBJ1-2; no reliable D call. Trimming cost V 1 base and J 5 bases, with 6 bases left between them. CDR3 length: 12 amino acids. Germline V CDR1 and CDR2: SGHTS, YDEGEE. Combining the CDR3 with reference TRBV5-8 and TRBJ1-2 gives the whole variable domain EAGVTQSPTHLIKTRGQQATLRCSPISGHTSVYWYQQALGLGLQFLLWYDEGEERNRGNFPPRFSGRQFPNYSSELNVNALELEDSALYLCASSLQRYGYTFGSGTRLTVV.

This chain links TRBV27 with TRBJ2-6; 7 bases are a match to TRBD1. The CDR3 sequence is 17 residues long. Looked up from germline, CDR1 is MNHEY and CDR2 is SMNVEV (reference sequence). The V and J ends lost 7 bases and 3 bases, in that order; junction bases with no gene match: 12. The CDR3 is CASTRLGGAGGANVLTF. The DNA for the CDR3 is TGTGCCAGCACCCGGTTAGGGGGCGCCGGTGGGGCCAACGTCCTGACTTTC.

CDR3 in amino acids: CASSSTSFYEQYV. The CDR3 DNA follows: TGTGCCAGCAGTTCGACTAGCTTCTACGAGCAGTACGTC. The chain recombines TRBV6-5 with TRBJ2-7, with TRBD2 matching over 7 bases. The CDR3 length is 13 residues. V lost 4 bases to trimming and J lost 3 bases; unmatched junction nucleotides: 3. Looked up from germline, CDR1 is MNHEY and CDR2 is SVGAGI.

The rearrangement joins TRBV2 to TRBJ2-1; D unresolved. The germline V gene has CDR1 SNHLY and CDR2 FYNNEI. The CDR3 totals 13 residues. V lost 4 bases to trimming and J lost 7 bases, with 11 bases between them. The CDR3 is CASSGVRGNEQFF. The CDR3 region has the DNA TGTGCCAGCAGTGGGGTCCGCGGAAATGAGCAGTTCTTC. The entire variable domain, with the rest obtained from reference TRBV2 and TRBJ2-1, is as follows: EPEVTQTPSHQVTQMGQEVILRCVPISNHLYFYWYRQILGQKVEFLVSFYNNEISEKSEIFDDQFSVERPDGSNFTLKIRSTKLEDSAMYFCASSGVRGNEQFFGPGTRLTVL.

There are a few counts of this clone. This chain links TRBV5-1 with TRBJ2-1; 10 bases agree with TRBD2. Trimming cost V 0 bases and J 11 bases; bases outside gene matches: 8. The CDR3 has 15 amino acids. Germline lookup yields CDR1 SGHRS and CDR2 YFSETQ. The CDR3 DNA reads as TGCGCCAGCAGCTTGGATCAAGAGCGGGGGGGCCAGCAGTTCTTC. It yields the protein CASSLDQERGGQQFF.

This clone appeared a single time. The chain uses TRBV20-1 and TRBJ2-7; the D gene is possibly TRBD2 (7 bases). CDR1 and CDR2 (germline): DFQATT, SNEGSKA (reference sequence). This CDR3 has 11 residues. V was trimmed by 6 bases and J by 4 bases, leaving 10 bases between them. The CDR3 sequence: CSAGGQYEQYF. In DNA, the CDR3 is TGCAGTGCCGGGGGGCAATACGAGCAGTACTTC.